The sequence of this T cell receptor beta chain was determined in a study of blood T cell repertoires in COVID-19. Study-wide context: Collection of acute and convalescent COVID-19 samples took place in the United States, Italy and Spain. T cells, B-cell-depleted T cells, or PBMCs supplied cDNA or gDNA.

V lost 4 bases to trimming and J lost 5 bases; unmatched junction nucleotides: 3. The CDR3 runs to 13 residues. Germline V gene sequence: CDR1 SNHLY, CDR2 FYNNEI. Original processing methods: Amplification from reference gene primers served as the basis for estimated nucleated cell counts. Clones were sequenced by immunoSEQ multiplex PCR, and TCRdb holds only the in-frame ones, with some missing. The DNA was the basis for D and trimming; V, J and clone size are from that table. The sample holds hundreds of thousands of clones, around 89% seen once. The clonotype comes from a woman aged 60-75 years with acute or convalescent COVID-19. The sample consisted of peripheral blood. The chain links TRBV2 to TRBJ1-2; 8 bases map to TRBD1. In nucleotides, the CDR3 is TGTGCCAGCAGTGTCCAGGGGGCGTATGGCTACACCTTC. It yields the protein CASSVQGAYGYTF.